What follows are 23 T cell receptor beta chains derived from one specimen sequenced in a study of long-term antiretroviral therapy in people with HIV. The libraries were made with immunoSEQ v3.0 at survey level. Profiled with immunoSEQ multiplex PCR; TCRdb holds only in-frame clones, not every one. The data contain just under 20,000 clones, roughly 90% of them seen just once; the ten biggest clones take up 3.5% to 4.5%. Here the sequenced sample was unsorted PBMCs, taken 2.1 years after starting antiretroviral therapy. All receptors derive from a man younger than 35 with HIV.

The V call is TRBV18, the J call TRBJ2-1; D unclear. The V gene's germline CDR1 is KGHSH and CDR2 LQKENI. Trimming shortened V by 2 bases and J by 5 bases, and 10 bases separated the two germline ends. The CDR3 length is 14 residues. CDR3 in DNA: TGTGCCAGCTCACCAAGAGACCAAAACAATGAGCAGTTCTTC. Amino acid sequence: CASSPRDQNNEQFF.

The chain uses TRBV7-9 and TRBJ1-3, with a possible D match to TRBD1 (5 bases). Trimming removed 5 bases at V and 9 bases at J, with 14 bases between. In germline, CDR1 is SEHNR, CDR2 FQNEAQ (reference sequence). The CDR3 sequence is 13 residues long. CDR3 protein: CASSGTASRTIYF. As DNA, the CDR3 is TGTGCCAGCAGCGGGACCGCGTCTCGCACCATATATTTT.

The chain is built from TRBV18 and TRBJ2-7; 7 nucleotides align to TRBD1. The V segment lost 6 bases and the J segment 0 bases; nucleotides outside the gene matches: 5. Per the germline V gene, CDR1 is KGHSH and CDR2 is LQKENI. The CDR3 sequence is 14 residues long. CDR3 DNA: TGTGCCAGCTCGCCCGGGACAGCCTCCTACGAGCAGTACTTC. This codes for CASSPGTASYEQYF. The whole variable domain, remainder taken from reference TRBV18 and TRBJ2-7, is NAGVMQNPRHLVRRRGQEARLRCSPMKGHSHVYWYRQLPEEGLKFMVYLQKENIIDESGMPKERFSAEFPKEGPSILRIQQVVRGDSAAYFCASSPGTASYEQYFGPGTRLTVT.

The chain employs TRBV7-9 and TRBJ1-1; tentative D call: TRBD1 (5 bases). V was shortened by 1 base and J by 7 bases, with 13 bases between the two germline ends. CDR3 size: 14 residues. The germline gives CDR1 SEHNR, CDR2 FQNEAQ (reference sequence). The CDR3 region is CASSLVSSGSEAFF. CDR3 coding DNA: TGTGCCAGCAGCTTAGTTTCGTCAGGGAGTGAAGCTTTCTTT.

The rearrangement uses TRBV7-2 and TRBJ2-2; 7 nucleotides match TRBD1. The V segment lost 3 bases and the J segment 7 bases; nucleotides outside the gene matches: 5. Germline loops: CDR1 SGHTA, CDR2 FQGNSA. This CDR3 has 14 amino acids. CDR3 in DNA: TGTGCCAGCAGCTTGGGACAGTCCTACGGGGAGCTGTTTTTT. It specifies CASSLGQSYGELFF. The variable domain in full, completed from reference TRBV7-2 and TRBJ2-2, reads GAGVSQSPSNKVTEKGKDVELRCDPISGHTALYWYRQSLGQGLEFLIYFQGNSAPDKSGLPSDRFSAERTGGSVSTLTIQRTQQEDSAVYLCASSLGQSYGELFFGEGSRLTVL.

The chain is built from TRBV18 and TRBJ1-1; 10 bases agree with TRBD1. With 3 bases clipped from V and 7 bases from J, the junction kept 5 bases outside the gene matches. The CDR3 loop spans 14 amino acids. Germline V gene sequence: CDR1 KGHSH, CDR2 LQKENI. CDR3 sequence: CASSPRQGADEAFF. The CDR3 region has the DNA TGTGCCAGCTCACCCAGACAGGGGGCTGATGAAGCTTTCTTT.

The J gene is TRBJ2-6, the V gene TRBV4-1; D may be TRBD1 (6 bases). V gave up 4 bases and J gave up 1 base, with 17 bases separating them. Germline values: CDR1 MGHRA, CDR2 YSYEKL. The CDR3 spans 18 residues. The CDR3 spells CASSREQGLGSGANVLTF. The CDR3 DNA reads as TGCGCCAGCAGCCGAGAACAGGGTTTGGGATCTGGGGCCAACGTCCTGACTTTC.

DNA for the CDR3: TGTGCCAGCGGGACTAGCGGGGGGGCGGATGAGCAGTACTTC. Its translation: CASGTSGGADEQYF. This rearrangement joins TRBV10-3 to TRBJ2-7, with 16 bases lining up with TRBD2. The germline CDR1 and CDR2 sequences are ENHRY and SYGVKD. The CDR3 totals 14 residues. With 10 bases clipped from V and 7 bases from J, the junction kept 7 bases outside the gene matches.

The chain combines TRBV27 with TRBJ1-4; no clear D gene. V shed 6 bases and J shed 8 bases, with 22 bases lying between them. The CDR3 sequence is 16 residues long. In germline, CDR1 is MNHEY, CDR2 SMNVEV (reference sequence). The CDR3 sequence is CASSARKRNFWEKLFF. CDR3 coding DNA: TGTGCCAGCAGCGCCAGGAAGCGGAACTTTTGGGAAAAACTGTTTTTT.

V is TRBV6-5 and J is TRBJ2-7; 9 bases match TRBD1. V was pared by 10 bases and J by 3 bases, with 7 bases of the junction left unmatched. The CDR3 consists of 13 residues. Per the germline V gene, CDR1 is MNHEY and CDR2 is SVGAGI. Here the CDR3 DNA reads TGTGCCACCGGACCGGGACAGGGCTACGAGCAGTACTTC. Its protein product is CATGPGQGYEQYF.

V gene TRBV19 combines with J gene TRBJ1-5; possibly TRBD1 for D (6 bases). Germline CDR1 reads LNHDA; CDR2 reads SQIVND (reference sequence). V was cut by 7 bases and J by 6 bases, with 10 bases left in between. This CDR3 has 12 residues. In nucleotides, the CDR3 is TGTGCCAGTACCCTAGGGGGTCAGCCCCAGCATTTT. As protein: CASTLGGQPQHF.

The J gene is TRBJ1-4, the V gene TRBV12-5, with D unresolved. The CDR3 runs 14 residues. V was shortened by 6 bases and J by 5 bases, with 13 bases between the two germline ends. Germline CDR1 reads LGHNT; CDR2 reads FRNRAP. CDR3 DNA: TGTGCTAGTGGGACGGGCTTCCTGAATGAAAAACTGTTTTTT. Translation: CASGTGFLNEKLFF.

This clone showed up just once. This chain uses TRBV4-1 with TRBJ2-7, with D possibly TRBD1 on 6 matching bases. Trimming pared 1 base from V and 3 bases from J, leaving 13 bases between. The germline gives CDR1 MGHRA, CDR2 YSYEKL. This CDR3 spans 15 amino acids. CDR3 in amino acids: CASSQVGTKIYEQYF. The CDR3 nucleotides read TGCGCCAGCAGCCAAGTGGGGACAAAGATCTACGAGCAGTACTTC.

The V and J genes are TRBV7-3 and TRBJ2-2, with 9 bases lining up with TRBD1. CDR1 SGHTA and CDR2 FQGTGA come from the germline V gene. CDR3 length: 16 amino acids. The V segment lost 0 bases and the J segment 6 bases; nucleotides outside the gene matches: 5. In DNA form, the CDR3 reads TGTGCCAGCAGCTTAACCGGGACAGGGCTGGCCGGGGAGCTGTTTTTT. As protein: CASSLTGTGLAGELFF.

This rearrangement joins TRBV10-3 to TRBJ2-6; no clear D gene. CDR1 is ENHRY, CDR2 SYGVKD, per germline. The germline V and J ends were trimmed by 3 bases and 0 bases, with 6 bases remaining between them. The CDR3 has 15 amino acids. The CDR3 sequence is CAISDSRSGANVLTF. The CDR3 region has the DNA TGTGCCATCAGTGATTCCCGCTCTGGGGCCAACGTCCTGACTTTC.

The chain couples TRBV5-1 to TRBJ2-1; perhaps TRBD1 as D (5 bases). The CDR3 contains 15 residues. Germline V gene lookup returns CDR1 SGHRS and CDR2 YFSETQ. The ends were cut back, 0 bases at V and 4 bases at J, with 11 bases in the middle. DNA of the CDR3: TGCGCCAGCAGCTTGGAGACAGATCCTTACAATGAGCAGTTCTTC. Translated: CASSLETDPYNEQFF.

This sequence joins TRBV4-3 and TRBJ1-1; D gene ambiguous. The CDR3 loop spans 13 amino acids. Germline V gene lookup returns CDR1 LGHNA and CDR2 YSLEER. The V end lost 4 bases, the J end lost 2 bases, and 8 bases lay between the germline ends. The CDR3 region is CASSRNTNTEAFF. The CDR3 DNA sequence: TGCGCCAGCAGCCGAAATACAAACACTGAAGCTTTCTTT.

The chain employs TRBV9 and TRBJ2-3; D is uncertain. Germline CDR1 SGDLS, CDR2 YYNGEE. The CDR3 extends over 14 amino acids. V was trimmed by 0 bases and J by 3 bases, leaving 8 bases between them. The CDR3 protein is CASSVDQRTDTQYF. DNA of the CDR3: TGTGCCAGCAGCGTAGATCAGAGGACAGATACGCAGTATTTT. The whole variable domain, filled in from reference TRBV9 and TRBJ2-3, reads DSGVTQTPKHLITATGQRVTLRCSPRSGDLSVYWYQQSLDQGLQFLIQYYNGEERAKGNILERFSAQQFPDLHSELNLSSLELGDSALYFCASSVDQRTDTQYFGPGTRLTVL.

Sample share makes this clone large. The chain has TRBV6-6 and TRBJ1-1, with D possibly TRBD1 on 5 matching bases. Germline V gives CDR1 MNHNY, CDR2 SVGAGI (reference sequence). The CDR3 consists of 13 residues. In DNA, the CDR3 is TGTGCTTCAATCACGGGGGTTAACACTGAAGCTTTCTTT. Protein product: CASITGVNTEAFF.

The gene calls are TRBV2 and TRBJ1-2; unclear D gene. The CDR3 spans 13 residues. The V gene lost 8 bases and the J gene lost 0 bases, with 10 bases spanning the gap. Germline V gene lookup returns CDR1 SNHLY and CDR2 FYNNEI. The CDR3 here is CASLRGPNYGYTF. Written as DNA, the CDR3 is TGTGCCAGCCTCCGAGGGCCTAACTATGGCTACACCTTC.

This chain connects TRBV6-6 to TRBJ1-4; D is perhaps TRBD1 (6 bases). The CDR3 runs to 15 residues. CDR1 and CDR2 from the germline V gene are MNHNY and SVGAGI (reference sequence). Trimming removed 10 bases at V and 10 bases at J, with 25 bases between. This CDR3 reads CATHLGGGRGGKLFF. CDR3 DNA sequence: TGTGCCACCCACCTAGGAGGGGGGCGCGGGGGAAAACTGTTTTTT.

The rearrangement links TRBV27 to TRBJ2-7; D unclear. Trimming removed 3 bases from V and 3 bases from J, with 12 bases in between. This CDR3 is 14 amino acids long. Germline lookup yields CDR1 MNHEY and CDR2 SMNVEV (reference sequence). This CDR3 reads CASSFQAESYEQYF. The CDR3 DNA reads TGTGCCAGCAGTTTTCAGGCGGAAAGCTACGAGCAGTACTTC.

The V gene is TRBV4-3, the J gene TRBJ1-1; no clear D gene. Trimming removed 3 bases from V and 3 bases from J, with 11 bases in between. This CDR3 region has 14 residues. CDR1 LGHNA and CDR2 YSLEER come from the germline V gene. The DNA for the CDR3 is TGCGCCAGCAGCCAGGGTCAGAGAGACACTGAAGCTTTCTTT. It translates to CASSQGQRDTEAFF.